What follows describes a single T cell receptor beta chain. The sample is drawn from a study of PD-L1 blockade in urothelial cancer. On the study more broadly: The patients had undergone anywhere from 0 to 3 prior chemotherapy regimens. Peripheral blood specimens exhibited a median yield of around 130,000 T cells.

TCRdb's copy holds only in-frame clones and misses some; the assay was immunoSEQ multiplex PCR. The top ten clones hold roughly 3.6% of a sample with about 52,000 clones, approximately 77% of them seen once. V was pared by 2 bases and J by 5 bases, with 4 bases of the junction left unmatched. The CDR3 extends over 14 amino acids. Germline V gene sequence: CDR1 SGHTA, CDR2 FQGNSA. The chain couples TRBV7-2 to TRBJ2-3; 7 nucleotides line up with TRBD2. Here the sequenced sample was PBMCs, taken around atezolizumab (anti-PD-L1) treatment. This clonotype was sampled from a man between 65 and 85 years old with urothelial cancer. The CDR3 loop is CASSLTSGGDTQYF. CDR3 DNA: TGTGCCAGCAGCTTAACTTCGGGGGGAGATACGCAGTATTTT.